This TCR beta chain was captured by sequencing in a study of beta chain features in type 1 diabetes (dated by TCRdb to 2017 to 2018). For the wider study: Patients and healthy donors did not differ in mean age, gender distribution, total cell number or subset yield. In the study, recently diagnosed type 1 diabetes patients and matched healthy donors were compared on the TCRB repertoires of their sorted circulating CD4+ T cell subsets. Across all samples, 107,917,701 sorted cells were examined, and cell number per subset correlated strongly with RNA yield. Regulatory and stem cell-like memory subsets were obtained from only 8 patients and about eight healthy donors, while naive and central memory subsets were obtained from all 30 or so donors. Overall study outcomes, separate from this receptor: Naive, central memory and regulatory TCRB repertoires appeared to be more alike among patients than among healthy donors. PCR might favor shorter templates, but patient and control samples were amplified and corrected together, so any skew would affect both groups equally. Because cDNA rather than genomic DNA was sequenced, highly expressing activated cells could have been over-represented, although no difference in activation and CD3 levels was found between groups. At VDJ recombination sites, type 1 diabetes patients had fewer insertions and more deleted nucleotides, which implies abnormalities in thymic rearrangement. Because the HLA sub-analyses included only small numbers of individuals, any influence of HLA type on TCRB rearrangement was left unresolved. A moderate but significant shortening of TCRB CDR3 length was observed in type 1 diabetes patients in all four CD4+ subsets.

The germline V gene gives CDR1 as SGDLS and CDR2 as YYNGEE. From cysteine to phenylalanine, the CDR3 is 13 amino acids long. Of all the DNA, just the CDR3 is kept, 39 bases in frame from base 1. The germline ends are 11 bases apart after V is trimmed by 1 base and J by 6 bases. The entire isolated RNA was reverse transcribed using the High Capacity cDNA Reverse Transcription Kit, and thus expressed TCRB transcripts were sequenced. Deep immunoSEQ sequencing was applied to naive, central memory and regulatory T cell samples, giving an average of roughly 3.3 million total reads per sample. Sorted cells were lysed in RLT buffer and RNA was extracted with DNase-treated RNeasy Micro or Mini kits, depending on cell number. Each cell subset was processed on its own to prevent cross-contamination, while patient and healthy donor samples were processed together. The immunoSEQ multiplex PCR was used to amplify TCRB sequences from cDNA, yielding 87-bp fragments that span the CDR3 region. The amplicons were sequenced using the Illumina HiSeq platform. Per the authors' processing: PCR bias was computationally corrected using synthetic template baselines, reads within Hamming distance 2 were collapsed, and singletons that could not be merged were discarded. Reads were aligned to IMGT to assign V, D and J genes, CDR3 length, and insertions or deletions at six rearrangement sites. Within each subset, clonotype counts were normalized to sorted cell number, and only after that were true diversity and Gini coefficients computed with the tcR R package. The overlap coefficient, calculated on TCRB nucleotide sequences, was used to quantify repertoire sharing. Out-of-frame TCRB sequences from naive cells were analyzed as a proxy for the pre-selection repertoire. Not all clones reach the TCRdb copy of this immuneACCESS table, which keeps in-frame sequences only. Checked studies attribute under half of the gap to unresolved V genes and leave the rest unexplained. The DNA gave D and trimming, while V, J and clone size come from that table. The sample records a few hundred thousand clones, about 14% of which are singletons. In total, the top ten clones hold roughly 0.036% of the sample.

A single peripheral blood draw of around 120 mL on average was collected from each donor into heparinised tubes. Naive, central memory, regulatory and stem cell-like memory CD4+ T cells were sorted on a BD FACSAria II using a panel including CD45RO, CCR7, CD25, CD127, CD95 and CD27. A purity above 95% was achieved for all sorted populations. PBMCs were isolated right away by Lymphoprep density gradient centrifugation and were stained directly, without culture. Samples were stained and sorted in pairs, with one healthy donor and one patient per experiment, so that batch effects were minimized. This clone was seen only a few times. What antigen it recognizes has not been identified. Nothing much larger sits one base from this clone, and base qualities are not available.

Recombination linked TRBV9 to TRBJ2-7, with a tentative D call of TRBD1 or TRBD2, each matching 6 bases. This TCR derives from a man aged 25-40 years in good health. Sequenced: naive CD4+ T cells from blood. The cell subset or site tag for this specimen amounts to: true naive CD4+ T cells. The CDR3 protein is CASSVQGTGEQYF. The DNA sequence is TGTGCCAGCAGCGTACAGGGGACTGGCGAGCAGTACTTC.